This TCR beta chain appears in the sequencing data of a study of T cells in localized non-small cell lung cancer. The CDR3 has 14 residues. The germline V and J ends were trimmed by 3 bases and 7 bases, with 13 bases remaining between them. Germline V gene data show CDR1 as SGHTA and CDR2 as FQGNSA. In the case of this clone: The antigen remains undetermined.

Findings of the study overall: Uninvolved adjacent lung had higher T cell clonality than tumor and all other tissues. Out of the top 100 tumor clones, a median roughly 58 were seen in adjacent lung. Heterogeneity stays possible, as sequencing covered only one tumor region.

The repertoire was sequenced with immunoSEQ multiplex PCR; TCRdb's copy has only in-frame clones and lacks some. In the table there are around 30,000 clones, around 80% of which are singletons. The sequence was obtained from a male donor at least 60 years old with stage II squamous cell lung carcinoma. The chain recombines TRBV7-2 with TRBJ1-5; the D gene is possibly TRBD1 (6 bases). This specimen was peripheral blood, taken before any cancer treatment. For the CDR3, the DNA is TGTGCCAGCAGCTTCCAGGGGTTTAGGCAGCCCCAGCATTTT. Its protein is CASSFQGFRQPQHF.